This TCR beta chain was identified during a study of OX40 agonist ivuxolimab in advanced cancers. On the study more broadly: At 0.01 to 10 mg/kg, ivuxolimab was administered intravenously to patients every 2 weeks. In three patients, partial responses were observed, one with hepatocellular carcinoma and two with cutaneous melanoma. Whole-study findings and limits: On average, CD8+ T cells showed a greater number of expanded clones than CD4+.

Per the germline V gene, CDR1 is SGDLS and CDR2 is YYNGEE. CDR3 length equals 16 residues. Trimming took off 0 bases at V and 0 bases at J, with 10 bases between the two ends. TCRdb's table, derived via immunoSEQ multiplex PCR, lists solely in-frame clones and lacks some. The sample comprises 90,000 to 120,000 clones, around 90% of which are singletons, and about 1.2% rests with the top ten. Patients were ruled out by autoimmune disease history or systemic immunosuppression. Notes on this clone: Its target is not known.

This receptor was taken from an adult with an advanced solid tumor such as melanoma, head and neck, liver or kidney cancer. The chain uses TRBV9 and TRBJ2-1; D unclear. Material: CD4+ or CD8+ T cells sorted from blood, obtained in a trial of the OX40 agonist ivuxolimab. CDR3 protein: CASSVAGSSSYNEQFF. In nucleotides, the CDR3 is TGTGCCAGCAGCGTAGCCGGTTCGAGCTCCTACAATGAGCAGTTCTTC. Based on the CDR3 plus reference TRBV9 and TRBJ2-1, the full variable domain is DSGVTQTPKHLITATGQRVTLRCSPRSGDLSVYWYQQSLDQGLQFLIQYYNGEERAKGNILERFSAQQFPDLHSELNLSSLELGDSALYFCASSVAGSSSYNEQFFGPGTRLTVL.